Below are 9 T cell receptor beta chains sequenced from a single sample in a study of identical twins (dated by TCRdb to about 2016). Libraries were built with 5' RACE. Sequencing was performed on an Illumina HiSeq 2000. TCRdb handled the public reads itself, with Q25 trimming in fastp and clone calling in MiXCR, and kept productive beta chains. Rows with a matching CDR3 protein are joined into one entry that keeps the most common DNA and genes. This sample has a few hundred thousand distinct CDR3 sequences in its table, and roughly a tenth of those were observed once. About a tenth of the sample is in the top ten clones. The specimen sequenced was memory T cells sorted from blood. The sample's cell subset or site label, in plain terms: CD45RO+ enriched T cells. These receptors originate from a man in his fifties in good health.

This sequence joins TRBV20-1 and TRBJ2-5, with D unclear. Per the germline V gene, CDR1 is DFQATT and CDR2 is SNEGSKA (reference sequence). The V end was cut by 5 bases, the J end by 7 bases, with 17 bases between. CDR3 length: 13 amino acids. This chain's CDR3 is CSASRPNVGTQYF. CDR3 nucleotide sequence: TGCAGTGCTTCAAGACCGAATGTGGGGACCCAGTACTTC.

The CDR3 coding sequence is TGTGCCAGCAGTTTTGGAGACAGGGGACACTATGGCTACACCTTC. It codes for CASSFGDRGHYGYTF. V usage is TRBV27 and J usage is TRBJ1-2, with 8 bases matching TRBD1. Germline values: CDR1 MNHEY, CDR2 SMNVEV (reference sequence). CDR3 length equals 15 residues. Germline trimming cut 3 bases from V and 3 bases from J; bases unmatched to any gene: 6.

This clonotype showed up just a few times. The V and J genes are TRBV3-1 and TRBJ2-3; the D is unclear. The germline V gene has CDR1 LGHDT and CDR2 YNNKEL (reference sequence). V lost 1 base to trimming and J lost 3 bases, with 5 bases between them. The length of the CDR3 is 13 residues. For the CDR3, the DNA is TGTGCCAGCAGCCAAGGCCAAACAGATACGCAGTATTTT. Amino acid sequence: CASSQGQTDTQYF.

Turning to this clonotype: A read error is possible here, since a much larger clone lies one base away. The CDR3 DNA reads TGTGCCAGCAGCCCCTCTGGAAACCCCATATATTTT. This gives the protein CASSPSGNPIYF. The chain uses TRBV3-1 and TRBJ1-3; D is undetermined. This CDR3 has 12 amino acids. In germline, CDR1 is LGHDT, CDR2 YNNKEL (reference sequence).

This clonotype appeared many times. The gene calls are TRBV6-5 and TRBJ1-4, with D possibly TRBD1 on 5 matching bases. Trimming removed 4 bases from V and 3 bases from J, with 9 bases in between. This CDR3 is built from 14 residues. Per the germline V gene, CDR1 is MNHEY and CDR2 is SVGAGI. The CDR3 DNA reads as TGTGCCAGCAGTTCAGAAGGGGCTAATGAAAAACTGTTTTTT. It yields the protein CASSSEGANEKLFF.

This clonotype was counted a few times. The CDR3 is CASSPTYRGPRNTEAFF. As DNA, the CDR3 is TGTGCCAGCAGTCCCACCTACAGGGGTCCCCGGAACACTGAAGCTTTCTTT. The chain links TRBV28 to TRBJ1-1, with 7 bases matching TRBD1. The CDR3 has 17 amino acids. The germline gives CDR1 MDHEN, CDR2 SYDVKM. V lost 5 bases, J lost 1 base, and 13 bases stayed unmatched. Based on the CDR3 plus reference TRBV28 and TRBJ1-1, the full variable domain is DVKVTQSSRYLVKRTGEKVFLECVQDMDHENMFWYRQDPGLGLRLIYFSYDVKMKEKGDIPEGYSVSREKKERFSLILESASTNQTSMYLCASSPTYRGPRNTEAFFGQGTRLTVV.

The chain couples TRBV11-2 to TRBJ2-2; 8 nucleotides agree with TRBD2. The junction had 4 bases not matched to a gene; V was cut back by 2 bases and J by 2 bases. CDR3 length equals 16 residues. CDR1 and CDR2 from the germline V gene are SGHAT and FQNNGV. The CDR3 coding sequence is TGTGCCAGCAGCTTATATAGCGGGGCCAACACCGGGGAGCTGTTTTTT. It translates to CASSLYSGANTGELFF.

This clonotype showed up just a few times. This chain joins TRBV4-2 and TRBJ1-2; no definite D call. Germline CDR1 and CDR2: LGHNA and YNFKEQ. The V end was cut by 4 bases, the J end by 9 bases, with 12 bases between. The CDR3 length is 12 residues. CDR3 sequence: CASSLIGSSYTF. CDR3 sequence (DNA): TGTGCCAGCAGCCTTATCGGGAGTAGCTACACCTTC.

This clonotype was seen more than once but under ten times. The CDR3 reads CASSQSNKIYEQYF. The CDR3 DNA sequence: TGTGCCAGCAGCCAATCCAACAAAATTTACGAGCAGTACTTC. V usage is TRBV4-2 and J usage is TRBJ2-7; D is uncertain. This CDR3 region has 14 residues. Germline V CDR1 and CDR2: LGHNA, YNFKEQ. Trimming shortened V by 2 bases and J by 4 bases, and 12 bases separated the two germline ends.